This T cell receptor (beta chain) is drawn from a study of T cells in Graves' hyperthyroidism and ophthalmopathy. Study-level results: In the blood, most expanded thyroid clonotypes above 0.001 appeared as well.

Using RNA transcripts as the source, TCR beta CDR3 regions were amplified. Primed by the HTBI set, a first-round RT-PCR was run on the TCR CDR3. TCRdb ran MiXCR on the multiplex PCR reads and lists one entry per CDR3 protein. The table includes a few hundred thousand distinct CDR3 sequences, approximately 14% detected once. This clonotype was detected many times. Its antigen is unknown. Germline CDR1 reads MNHNS; CDR2 reads SASEGT. With 5 bases removed from V and 1 base from J, the gap between germline ends came to 11 bases. This CDR3 region has 14 residues. The study defined stable Graves' hyperthyroidism as no ophthalmopathy progression within 18 months. Uncontrolled infection, other autoimmune disease, pregnancy or lactation led to exclusion. Fresh peripheral blood, 10 ml, was the source of the PBMCs.

The sequence was obtained from a woman in her 30s with Graves' hyperthyroidism. The chain joins TRBV6-1 to TRBJ1-1; TRBD1 might be the D (5 bases). Sequencing was done on a sample of blood. The CDR3 sequence is CASSNVGGNTEAFF. CDR3 sequence (DNA): TGTGCCAGCAGTAATGTTGGGGGGAACACTGAAGCTTTCTTT.